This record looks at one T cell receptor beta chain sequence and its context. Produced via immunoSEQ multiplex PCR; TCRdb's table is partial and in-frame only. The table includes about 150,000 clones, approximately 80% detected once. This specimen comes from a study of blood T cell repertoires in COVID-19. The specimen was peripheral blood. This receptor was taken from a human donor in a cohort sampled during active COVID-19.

The CDR3 reads CASSLAGSDEQYF. The CDR3, as DNA: TGCGCCAGCAGCTTGGCAGGGTCTGACGAGCAGTACTTC. The chain joins TRBV5-1 to TRBJ2-7; D may be TRBD1 (5 bases). The V end lost 0 bases, the J end lost 5 bases, and 9 bases lay between the germline ends. Germline V gene data show CDR1 as SGHRS and CDR2 as YFSETQ. This CDR3 spans 13 amino acids.